What follows describes a single T cell receptor (beta chain). TCR beta CDR3 sequences were amplified from RNA transcripts. The HTBI primer set served for first-round RT-PCR of the TCR CDR3. TCRdb fed the multiplex PCR reads into MiXCR, producing one record per CDR3 protein. This table holds around 600,000 distinct CDR3 sequences, 14% found once. The data were obtained in a study of T cells in Graves' hyperthyroidism and ophthalmopathy. CDR1 SGHRS and CDR2 YFSETQ come from the germline V gene. CDR3 length: 14 residues. Trimming shortened V by 9 bases and J by 1 base, and 16 bases separated the two germline ends.

This TCR was sampled from a woman aged 45-65 years with Graves' ophthalmopathy. The chain couples TRBV5-1 to TRBJ1-1, with D possibly matching TRBD1 (6 bases). The sequencing input was blood. CDR3 nucleotide sequence: TGCGCCACCACGACAGGTACCCCGAACACTGAAGCTTTCTTT. As protein: CATTTGTPNTEAFF. Looking up the rest from reference TRBV5-1 and TRBJ1-1 gives the full variable domain: KAGVTQTPRYLIKTRGQQVTLSCSPISGHRSVSWYQQTPGQGLQFLFEYFSETQRNKGNFPGRFSGRQFSNSRSEMNVSTLELGDSALYLCATTTGTPNTEAFFGQGTRLTVV.